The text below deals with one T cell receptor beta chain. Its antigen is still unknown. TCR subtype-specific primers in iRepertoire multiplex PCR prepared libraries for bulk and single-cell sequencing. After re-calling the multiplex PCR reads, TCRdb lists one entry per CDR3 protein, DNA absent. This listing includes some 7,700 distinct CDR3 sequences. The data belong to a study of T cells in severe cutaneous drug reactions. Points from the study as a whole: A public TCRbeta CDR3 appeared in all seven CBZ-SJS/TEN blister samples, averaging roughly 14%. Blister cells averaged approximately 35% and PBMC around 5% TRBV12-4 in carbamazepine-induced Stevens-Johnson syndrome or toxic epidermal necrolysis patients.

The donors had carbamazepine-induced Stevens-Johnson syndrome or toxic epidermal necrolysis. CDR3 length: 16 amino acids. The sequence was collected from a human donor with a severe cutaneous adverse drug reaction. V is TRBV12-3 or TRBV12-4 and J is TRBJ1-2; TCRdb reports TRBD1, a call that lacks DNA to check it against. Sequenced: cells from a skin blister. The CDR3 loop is CASGSPSWAANYGYTF.